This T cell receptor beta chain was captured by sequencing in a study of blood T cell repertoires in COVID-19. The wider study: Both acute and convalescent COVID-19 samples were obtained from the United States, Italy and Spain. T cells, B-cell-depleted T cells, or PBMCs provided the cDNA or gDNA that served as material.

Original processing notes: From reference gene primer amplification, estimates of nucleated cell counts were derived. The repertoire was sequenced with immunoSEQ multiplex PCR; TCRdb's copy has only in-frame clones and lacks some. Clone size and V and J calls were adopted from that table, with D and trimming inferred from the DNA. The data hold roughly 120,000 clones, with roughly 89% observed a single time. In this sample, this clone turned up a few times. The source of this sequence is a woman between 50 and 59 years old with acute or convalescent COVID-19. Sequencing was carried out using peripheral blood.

CDR3 sequence: CASDVGSLQPQHF. The CDR3 DNA follows: TGTGCCAGCGACGTGGGCAGCCTCCAGCCCCAGCATTTT. V usage is TRBV2 and J usage is TRBJ1-5, with D unresolved. The V gene lost 8 bases and the J gene lost 7 bases, with 15 bases spanning the gap. The CDR3 is made up of 13 amino acids. Germline-derived CDR1 and CDR2 are SNHLY and FYNNEI. The full variable domain, rest sourced from reference TRBV2 and TRBJ1-5, is EPEVTQTPSHQVTQMGQEVILRCVPISNHLYFYWYRQILGQKVEFLVSFYNNEISEKSEIFDDQFSVERPDGSNFTLKIRSTKLEDSAMYFCASDVGSLQPQHFGDGTRLSIL.